The TCR beta chain under discussion was sequenced for a study of radiotherapy plus CTLA-4 blockade in lung cancer. At least ten counts were recorded for this clone. Its matching antigen is unknown. Notes on the study in general: Early blood T cell clone changes and increased post-radiation serum interferon-beta were reportedly the strongest response predictors. Researchers report tumor-derived TCR clones expanding in blood after radiotherapy plus ipilimumab.

Clones were read by immunoSEQ multiplex PCR, and TCRdb kept only the in-frame ones, dropping some. The sample records about 43,000 clones, about 70% being singletons. Trimming left V 0 bases short and J 5 bases short, with 11 bases between. Per germline, CDR1 LNHDA and CDR2 SQIVND (reference sequence). The CDR3 spans 15 residues. Each patient with chemo-refractory metastatic non-small-cell lung cancer was treated with focal radiation plus CTLA-4 blockade using ipilimumab. The sample was peripheral blood, taken from a patient treated with radiotherapy plus ipilimumab. The V gene is TRBV19, the J gene TRBJ1-5, with a possible D match to TRBD1 (5 bases). This TCR derives from a human donor with non-small cell lung cancer who had a partial response to radiotherapy plus ipilimumab. The CDR3 DNA reads TGTGCCAGTAGTATAGATCAGGGAGGGTATCAGCCCCAGCATTTT. It translates to CASSIDQGGYQPQHF.